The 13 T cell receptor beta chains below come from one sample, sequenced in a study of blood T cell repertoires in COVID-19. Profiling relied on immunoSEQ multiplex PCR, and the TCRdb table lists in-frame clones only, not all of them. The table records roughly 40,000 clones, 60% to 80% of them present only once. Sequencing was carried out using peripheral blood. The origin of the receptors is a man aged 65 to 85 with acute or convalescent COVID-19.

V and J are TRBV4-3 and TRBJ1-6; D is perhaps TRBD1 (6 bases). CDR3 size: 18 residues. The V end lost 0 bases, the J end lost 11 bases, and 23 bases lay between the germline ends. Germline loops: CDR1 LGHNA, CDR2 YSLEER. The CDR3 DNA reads TGCGCCAGCAGCCAAGATTGGCCCAGTGGGGGCGGAGAAGCACCCCTCCACTTT. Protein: CASSQDWPSGGGEAPLHF.

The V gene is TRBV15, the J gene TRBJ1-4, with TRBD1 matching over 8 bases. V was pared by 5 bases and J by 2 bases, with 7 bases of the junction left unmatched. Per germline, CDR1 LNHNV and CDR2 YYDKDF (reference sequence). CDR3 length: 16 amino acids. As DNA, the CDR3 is TGTGCCACCAGCCAGACAGGGGCAGCGACTAATGAAAAACTGTTTTTT. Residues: CATSQTGAATNEKLFF.

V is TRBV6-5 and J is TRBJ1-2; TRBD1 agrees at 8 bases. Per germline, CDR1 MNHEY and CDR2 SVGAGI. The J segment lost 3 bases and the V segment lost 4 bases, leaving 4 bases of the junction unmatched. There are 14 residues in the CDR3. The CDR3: CASSFRQGYYGYTF. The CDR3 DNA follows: TGTGCCAGCAGTTTCCGACAGGGGTACTATGGCTACACCTTC.

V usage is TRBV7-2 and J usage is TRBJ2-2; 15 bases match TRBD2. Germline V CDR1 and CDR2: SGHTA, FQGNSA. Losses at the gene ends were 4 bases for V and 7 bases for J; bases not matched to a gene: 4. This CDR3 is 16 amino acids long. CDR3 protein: CASSWTSGGAGGELFF. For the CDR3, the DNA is TGTGCCAGCAGCTGGACTAGCGGGGGGGCGGGCGGGGAGCTGTTTTTT. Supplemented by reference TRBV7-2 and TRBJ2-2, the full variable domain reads GAGVSQSPSNKVTEKGKDVELRCDPISGHTALYWYRQSLGQGLEFLIYFQGNSAPDKSGLPSDRFSAERTGGSVSTLTIQRTQQEDSAVYLCASSWTSGGAGGELFFGEGSRLTVL.

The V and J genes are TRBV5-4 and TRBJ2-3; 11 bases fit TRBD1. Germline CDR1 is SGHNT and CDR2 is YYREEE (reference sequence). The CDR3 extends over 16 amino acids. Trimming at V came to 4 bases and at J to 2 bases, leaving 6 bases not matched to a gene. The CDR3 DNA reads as TGTGCCAGCAGCATCCGGACAGGGGGCCCCACAGATACGCAGTATTTT. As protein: CASSIRTGGPTDTQYF.

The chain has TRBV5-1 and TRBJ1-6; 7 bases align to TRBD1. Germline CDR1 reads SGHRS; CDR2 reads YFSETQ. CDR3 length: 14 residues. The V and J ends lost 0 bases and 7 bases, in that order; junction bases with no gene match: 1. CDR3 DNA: TGCGCCAGCAGCTTGGAAGGGGGCAATTCACCCCTCCACTTT. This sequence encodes CASSLEGGNSPLHF.

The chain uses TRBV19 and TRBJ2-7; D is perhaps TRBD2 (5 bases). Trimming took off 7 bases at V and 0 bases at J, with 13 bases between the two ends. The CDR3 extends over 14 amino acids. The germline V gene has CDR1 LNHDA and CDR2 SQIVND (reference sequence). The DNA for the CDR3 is TGTGCCAGTAAAGACTACACCTACTCCTACGAGCAGTACTTC. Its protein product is CASKDYTYSYEQYF.

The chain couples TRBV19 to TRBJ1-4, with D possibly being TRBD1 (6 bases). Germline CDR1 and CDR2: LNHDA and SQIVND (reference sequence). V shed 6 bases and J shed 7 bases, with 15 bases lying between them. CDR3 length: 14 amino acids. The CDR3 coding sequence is TGTGCCAGTAGCCCCGGGACACGGAGTGAAAAACTGTTTTTT. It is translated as CASSPGTRSEKLFF.

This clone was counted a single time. The CDR3 DNA follows: TGCGCCAGCAGCCAAGGGGAGGCGGGGGCTAACTATGGCTACACCTTC. This sequence encodes CASSQGEAGANYGYTF. The rearrangement links TRBV4-1 to TRBJ1-2; tentatively, D is TRBD1 (5 bases). In germline, CDR1 is MGHRA, CDR2 YSYEKL. CDR3 length: 16 residues. V was clipped by 1 base and J by 0 bases, with 12 bases between them.

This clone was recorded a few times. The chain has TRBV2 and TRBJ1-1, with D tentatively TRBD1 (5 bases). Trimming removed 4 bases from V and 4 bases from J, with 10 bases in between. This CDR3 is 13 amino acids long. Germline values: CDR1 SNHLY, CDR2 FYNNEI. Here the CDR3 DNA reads TGTGCCAGCAGTGTGGGAGGGGTCACTGAAGCTTTCTTT. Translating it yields CASSVGGVTEAFF.

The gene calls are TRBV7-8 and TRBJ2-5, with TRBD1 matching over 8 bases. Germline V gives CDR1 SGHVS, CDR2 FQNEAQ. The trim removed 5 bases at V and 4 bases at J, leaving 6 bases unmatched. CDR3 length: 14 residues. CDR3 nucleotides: TGTGCCAGCAGCCCCGACAGGGGACGAGAGACCCAGTACTTC. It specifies CASSPDRGRETQYF.

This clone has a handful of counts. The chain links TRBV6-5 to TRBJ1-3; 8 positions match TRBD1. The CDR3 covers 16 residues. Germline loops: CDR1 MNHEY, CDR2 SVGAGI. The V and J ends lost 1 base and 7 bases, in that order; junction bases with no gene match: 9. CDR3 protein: CASSYFNRQGKNTIYF. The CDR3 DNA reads TGTGCCAGCAGTTACTTCAACAGACAGGGGAAGAACACCATATATTTT.

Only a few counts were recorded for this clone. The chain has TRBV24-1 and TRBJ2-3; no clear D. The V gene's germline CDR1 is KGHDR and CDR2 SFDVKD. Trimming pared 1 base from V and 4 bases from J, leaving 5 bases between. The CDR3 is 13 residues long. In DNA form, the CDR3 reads TGTGCCACCAGTGATTTTTCGGCAGATACGCAGTATTTT. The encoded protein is CATSDFSADTQYF.